The clone carrying this TCR beta chain was seen only a few times. The antigen remains unidentified. The CDR3 sequence is 17 residues long. Germline values: CDR1 KGHSH, CDR2 LQKENI. V dropped 3 bases and J dropped 5; count of bases not matched to a gene: 7. The entry originates in a study of response to subunit inactivated influenza vaccine. TCRdb processed the RT-PCR reads anew with MiXCR; each CDR3 protein has one entry. The table lists roughly 630,000 distinct CDR3 sequences, about 14% of them singletons. Notes on the study in general: Authors suggested seasonal influenza vaccinations each recruit few new T cells.

This chain uses TRBV18 with TRBJ2-1; 13 bases map to TRBD2. Source: PBMCs from blood, taken about 14 days before vaccination. The receptor was derived from a man aged 50-59 years who received an inactivated influenza vaccine. CDR3 region: CASSPPTSGRTNNEQFF. In DNA, the CDR3 is TGTGCCAGCTCACCGCCGACTAGCGGGAGGACAAACAATGAGCAGTTCTTC. Full variable domain (outside the CDR3, taken from reference TRBV18 and TRBJ2-1): NAGVMQNPRHLVRRRGQEARLRCSPMKGHSHVYWYRQLPEEGLKFMVYLQKENIIDESGMPKERFSAEFPKEGPSILRIQQVVRGDSAAYFCASSPPTSGRTNNEQFFGPGTRLTVL.